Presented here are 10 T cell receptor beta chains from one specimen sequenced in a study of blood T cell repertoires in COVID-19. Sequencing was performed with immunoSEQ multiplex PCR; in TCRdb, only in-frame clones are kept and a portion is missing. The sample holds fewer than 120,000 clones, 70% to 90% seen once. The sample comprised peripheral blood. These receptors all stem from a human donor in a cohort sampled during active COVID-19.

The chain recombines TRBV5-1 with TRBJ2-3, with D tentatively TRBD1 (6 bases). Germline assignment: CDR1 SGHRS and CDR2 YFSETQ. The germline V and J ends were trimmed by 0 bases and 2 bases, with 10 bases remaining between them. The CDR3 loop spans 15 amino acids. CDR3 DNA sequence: TGCGCCAGCAGCTTGGATGGGGGCTACACAGATACGCAGTATTTT. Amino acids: CASSLDGGYTDTQYF.

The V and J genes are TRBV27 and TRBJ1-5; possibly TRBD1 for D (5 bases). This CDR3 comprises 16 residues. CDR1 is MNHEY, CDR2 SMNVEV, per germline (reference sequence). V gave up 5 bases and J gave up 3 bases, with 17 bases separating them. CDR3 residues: CASSQNAAGYNQPQHF. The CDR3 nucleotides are TGTGCCAGCAGTCAAAATGCGGCAGGGTACAATCAGCCCCAGCATTTT.

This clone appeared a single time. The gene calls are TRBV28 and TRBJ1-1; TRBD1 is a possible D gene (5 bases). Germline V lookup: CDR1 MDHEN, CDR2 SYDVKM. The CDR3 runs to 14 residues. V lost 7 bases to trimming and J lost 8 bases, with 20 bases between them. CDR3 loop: CASIRIGIGAEAFF. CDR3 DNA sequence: TGTGCCAGCATTAGGATTGGAATTGGGGCCGAAGCTTTCTTT. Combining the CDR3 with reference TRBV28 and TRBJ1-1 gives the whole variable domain DVKVTQSSRYLVKRTGEKVFLECVQDMDHENMFWYRQDPGLGLRLIYFSYDVKMKEKGDIPEGYSVSREKKERFSLILESASTNQTSMYLCASIRIGIGAEAFFGQGTRLTVV.

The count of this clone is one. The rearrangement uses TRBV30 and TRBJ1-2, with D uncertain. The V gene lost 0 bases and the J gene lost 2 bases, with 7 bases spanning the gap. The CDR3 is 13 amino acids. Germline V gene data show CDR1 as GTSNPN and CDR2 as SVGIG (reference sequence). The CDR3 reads CAWSVWENYGYTF. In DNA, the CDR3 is TGTGCCTGGAGTGTCTGGGAGAACTATGGCTACACCTTC.

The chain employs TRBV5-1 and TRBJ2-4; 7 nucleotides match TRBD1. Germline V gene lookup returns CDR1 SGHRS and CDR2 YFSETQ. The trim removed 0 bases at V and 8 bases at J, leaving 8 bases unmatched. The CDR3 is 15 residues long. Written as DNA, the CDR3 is TGCGCCAGCAGCTTGGGACCCGACAGGGTTCACATTCAGTACTTC. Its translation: CASSLGPDRVHIQYF.

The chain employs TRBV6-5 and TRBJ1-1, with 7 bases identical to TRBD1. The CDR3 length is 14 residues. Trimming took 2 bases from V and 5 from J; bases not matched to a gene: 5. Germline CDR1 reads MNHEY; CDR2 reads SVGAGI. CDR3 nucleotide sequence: TGTGCCAGCAGTTACGACAGGGTAGGGACTGAAGCTTTCTTT. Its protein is CASSYDRVGTEAFF.

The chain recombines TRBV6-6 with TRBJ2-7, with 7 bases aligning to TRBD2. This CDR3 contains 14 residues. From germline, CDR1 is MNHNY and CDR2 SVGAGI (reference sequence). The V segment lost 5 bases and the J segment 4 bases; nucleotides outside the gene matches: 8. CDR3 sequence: CASSPQAGKYEQYF. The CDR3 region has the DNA TGTGCCAGCAGTCCCCAAGCGGGAAAATACGAGCAGTACTTC.

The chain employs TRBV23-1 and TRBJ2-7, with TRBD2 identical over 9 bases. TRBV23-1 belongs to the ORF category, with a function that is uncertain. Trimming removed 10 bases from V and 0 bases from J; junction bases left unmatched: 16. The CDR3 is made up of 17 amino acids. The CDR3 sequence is CATLTDGLASSSYEQYF. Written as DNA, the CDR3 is TGCGCCACCCTGACAGACGGACTAGCGAGTAGCTCCTACGAGCAGTACTTC.

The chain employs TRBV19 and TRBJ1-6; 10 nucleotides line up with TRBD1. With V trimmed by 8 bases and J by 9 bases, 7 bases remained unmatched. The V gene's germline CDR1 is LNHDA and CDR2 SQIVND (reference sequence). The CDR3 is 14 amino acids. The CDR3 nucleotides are TGTGCCAGTGCCCGACAGGGGGCGAGTTCACCCCTCCACTTT. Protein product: CASARQGASSPLHF.

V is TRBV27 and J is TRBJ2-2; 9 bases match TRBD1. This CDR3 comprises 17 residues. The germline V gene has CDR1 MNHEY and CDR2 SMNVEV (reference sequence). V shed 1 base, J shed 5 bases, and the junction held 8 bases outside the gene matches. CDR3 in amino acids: CASSLYNRGLGTGELFF. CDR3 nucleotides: TGTGCCAGCAGTTTATATAACAGGGGGCTGGGGACCGGGGAGCTGTTTTTT.